These 29 T cell receptor beta chains share one sample of origin, sequenced in a study of T cell responses to AZD1222 COVID-19 vaccine. The assay was immunoSEQ multiplex PCR, and TCRdb's table has in-frame clones only and misses some. The table records some 100,000 clones, roughly nine tenths of them present only once. Sequences were derived from peripheral blood, sampled 28 days after the second AZD1222 dose. These receptors were collected from an adult who received the AZD1222 COVID-19 vaccine.

V and J are TRBV24-1 and TRBJ2-3, with 7 bases identical to TRBD2. The CDR3 covers 15 residues. Looked up from germline, CDR1 is KGHDR and CDR2 is SFDVKD. V dropped 10 bases and J dropped 5; count of bases not matched to a gene: 14. CDR3 sequence (DNA): TGTGCCACAAGTAGCGGGCGCCGGCCGCTAGATACGCAGTATTTT. Translated, it gives CATSSGRRPLDTQYF.

This clone was seen only once. The J gene is TRBJ2-1, the V gene TRBV5-4; 8 bases line up with TRBD2. V lost 4 bases, J lost 7 bases, and 13 bases stayed unmatched. This CDR3 is built from 16 residues. CDR1 and CDR2 (germline): SGHNT, YYREEE (reference sequence). The CDR3: CASSQPTQREINEQFF. CDR3 DNA sequence: TGTGCCAGCAGCCAACCGACTCAGCGGGAGATAAATGAGCAGTTCTTC.

This clone was recorded once. The genes are TRBV24-1 and TRBJ2-2, with D perhaps being TRBD1 or TRBD2 (5 bases each). From germline, CDR1 is KGHDR and CDR2 SFDVKD. Trimming took 3 bases from V and 5 from J, leaving 12 bases between them. The CDR3 runs to 15 residues. The CDR3 bases are TGTGCCACCAGTGATCCCGGGACGGATACCGGGGAGCTGTTTTTT. It is translated as CATSDPGTDTGELFF.

The rearrangement links TRBV27 to TRBJ1-6, with D possibly matching TRBD1 (5 bases). Deletions cut 4 bases from V and 0 bases from J, with 13 bases between. The CDR3 extends over 17 amino acids. Germline loops: CDR1 MNHEY, CDR2 SMNVEV (reference sequence). The CDR3 here is CASSSDIRSSYNSPLHF. The CDR3, as DNA: TGTGCCAGCAGTTCGGACATTAGGAGCTCCTATAATTCACCCCTCCACTTT.

This clone was detected once. This sequence joins TRBV9 and TRBJ2-5; 7 positions agree with TRBD1. Germline V gene data show CDR1 as SGDLS and CDR2 as YYNGEE. Unmatched junction bases numbered 8, after V lost 4 bases and J lost 2 bases. This CDR3 comprises 15 residues. The CDR3 reads CASSTRGGRQETQYF. The CDR3 region has the DNA TGTGCCAGCAGCACCCGAGGGGGCCGACAAGAGACCCAGTACTTC.

The chain uses TRBV7-9 and TRBJ1-1, with D possibly being TRBD1 (6 bases). Germline CDR1 is SEHNR and CDR2 is FQNEAQ (reference sequence). The CDR3 sequence is 15 residues long. Trimming stripped 2 bases from V and 2 bases from J, with 12 bases between. CDR3 loop: CASSLTRGLNTEAFF. The DNA for the CDR3 is TGTGCCAGCAGCTTAACGCGGGGGCTTAACACTGAAGCTTTCTTT.

V and J are TRBV7-2 and TRBJ1-1; D not resolved. This CDR3 has 15 amino acids. Trimming stripped 2 bases from V and 1 base from J, with 11 bases between. Germline V gene sequence: CDR1 SGHTA, CDR2 FQGNSA. The CDR3 region has the DNA TGTGCCAGCAGCTTACCCCCAGGCCAGAACACTGAAGCTTTCTTT. The encoded protein is CASSLPPGQNTEAFF. The full variable domain, rest sourced from reference TRBV7-2 and TRBJ1-1, is GAGVSQSPSNKVTEKGKDVELRCDPISGHTALYWYRQSLGQGLEFLIYFQGNSAPDKSGLPSDRFSAERTGGSVSTLTIQRTQQEDSAVYLCASSLPPGQNTEAFFGQGTRLTVV.

This clone was counted a single time. This chain uses TRBV5-5 with TRBJ1-5; tentatively, D is TRBD1 (5 bases). V was shortened by 4 bases and J by 7 bases, with 15 bases between the two germline ends. The V gene's germline CDR1 is SGHKS and CDR2 YYEKEE (reference sequence). This CDR3 is built from 14 residues. CDR3 bases: TGTGCCAGCAGCGGACTAGGGGTTGGACAGCCCCAGCATTTT. This gives the protein CASSGLGVGQPQHF.

The chain carries TRBV6-5 and TRBJ1-1; TRBD1 aligns across 8 bases. The V gene end was trimmed by 9 bases and the J gene end by 5 bases; junction bases not matched to a gene: 8. Per germline, CDR1 MNHEY and CDR2 SVGAGI. This CDR3 contains 13 residues. The CDR3: CASKGQEVTEAFF. The CDR3 nucleotides read TGTGCCAGTAAGGGACAGGAGGTAACTGAAGCTTTCTTT.

This clone was seen a few times. V is TRBV7-9 and J is TRBJ2-1; the match to TRBD1 covers 10 bases. Germline V gene sequence: CDR1 SEHNR, CDR2 FQNEAQ (reference sequence). CDR3 size: 13 residues. With V trimmed by 4 bases and J by 13 bases, 7 bases remained unmatched. This chain's CDR3 is CASSSYGQGGQFF. Written as DNA, the CDR3 is TGTGCCAGCAGCTCTTACGGACAGGGGGGACAGTTCTTC.

This clone has only one observation. The chain is built from TRBV29-1 and TRBJ2-1, with 10 bases identical to TRBD2. CDR1 is SQVTM, CDR2 ANQGSEA, per germline. Germline trimming cut 8 bases from V and 7 bases from J; bases unmatched to any gene: 8. The CDR3 is made up of 13 amino acids. CDR3: CSTERGGRNEQFF. In DNA form, the CDR3 reads TGCAGCACCGAGCGGGGGGGCCGTAATGAGCAGTTCTTC.

The gene calls are TRBV7-9 and TRBJ1-2, with no clear D. Germline V gives CDR1 SEHNR, CDR2 FQNEAQ (reference sequence). V gave up 5 bases and J gave up 8 bases, with 12 bases separating them. This CDR3 contains 12 residues. The chain's CDR3 is CASSNLGKGYTF. Here the CDR3 DNA reads TGTGCCAGCAGCAACCTGGGGAAAGGCTACACCTTC. Using reference TRBV7-9 and TRBJ1-2 for the parts outside the CDR3, the full variable domain is DTGVSQNPRHKITKRGQNVTFRCDPISEHNRLYWYRQTLGQGPEFLTYFQNEAQLEKSRLLSDRFSAERPKGSFSTLEIQRTEQGDSAMYLCASSNLGKGYTFGSGTRLTVV.

The chain combines TRBV10-3 with TRBJ2-7, with D possibly matching TRBD2 (6 bases). Germline V gene data show CDR1 as ENHRY and CDR2 as SYGVKD. The CDR3 is 18 amino acids. Trimming took 2 bases from V and 1 from J, leaving 21 bases between them. DNA for the CDR3: TGTGCCATCAGTGAGGCGGGCCCCGAAACGGCGGGGTCCTACGAGCAGTACTTC. This gives the protein CAISEAGPETAGSYEQYF.

The J gene is TRBJ2-7, the V gene TRBV3-1 (or the pseudogene TRBV3-2); TRBD2 matches 13 bases. Germline CDR1 reads LGHDT; CDR2 reads YNNKEL (reference sequence). The length of the CDR3 is 14 residues. The junction had 1 base not matched to a gene; V was cut back by 6 bases and J by 2 bases. The CDR3 is CASRLAGGAYEQYF. The CDR3 DNA follows: TGTGCCAGCAGACTAGCGGGAGGGGCCTACGAGCAGTACTTC.

The CDR3 protein is CASSLTVGYNEQFF. DNA of the CDR3: TGCGCCAGCAGCTTGACGGTCGGCTACAATGAGCAGTTCTTC. V and J are TRBV5-1 and TRBJ2-1; D is ambiguous. The CDR3 has 14 amino acids. Germline V gene data show CDR1 as SGHRS and CDR2 as YFSETQ. Trimming left V 1 base short and J 3 bases short, with 8 bases between. Filled out from reference TRBV5-1 and TRBJ2-1, the complete variable domain reads KAGVTQTPRYLIKTRGQQVTLSCSPISGHRSVSWYQQTPGQGLQFLFEYFSETQRNKGNFPGRFSGRQFSNSRSEMNVSTLELGDSALYLCASSLTVGYNEQFFGPGTRLTVL.

V and J are TRBV25-1 and TRBJ1-4; weak D call: TRBD1 (5 bases). Trimming shortened V by 2 bases and J by 4 bases, and 11 bases separated the two germline ends. Germline values: CDR1 MGHDK, CDR2 SYGVNS. CDR3 length: 15 residues. CDR3 region: CASSESWGLNEKLFF. CDR3 sequence (DNA): TGTGCCAGCAGTGAAAGTTGGGGCCTTAATGAAAAACTGTTTTTT.

In this sample, this clone turned up once. The chain combines TRBV18 with TRBJ1-5; the match to TRBD1 covers 9 bases. V lost 5 bases to trimming and J lost 2 bases; unmatched junction nucleotides: 10. This CDR3 is 17 amino acids long. CDR1 and CDR2 from the germline V gene are KGHSH and LQKENI. Here the CDR3 DNA reads TGTGCCAGCTCAGCGACTTTTACAGGGGGCGGCAATCAGCCCCAGCATTTT. Translated, it gives CASSATFTGGGNQPQHF.

The chain uses TRBV6-6 and TRBJ2-5; tentative D call: TRBD1 (6 bases). Germline lookup yields CDR1 MNHNY and CDR2 SVGAGI (reference sequence). Trimming took off 6 bases at V and 2 bases at J, with 13 bases between the two ends. The CDR3 extends over 14 amino acids. The CDR3 protein is CASSSQGEQETQYF. The CDR3 nucleotides read TGTGCCAGCAGCTCACAGGGAGAGCAAGAGACCCAGTACTTC.

The chain carries TRBV28 and TRBJ2-7, with D maybe TRBD1 (6 bases). V was shortened by 0 bases and J by 0 bases, with 9 bases between the two germline ends. Germline lookup yields CDR1 MDHEN and CDR2 SYDVKM. The CDR3 sequence is 15 residues long. For the CDR3, the DNA is TGTGCCAGCAGTTTATGGGACAGCGGCTCCTACGAGCAGTACTTC. It translates to CASSLWDSGSYEQYF.

V and J are TRBV19 and TRBJ1-2, with D uncertain. The V end was cut by 3 bases, the J end by 4 bases, with 12 bases between. The CDR3 loop spans 14 amino acids. Germline V gives CDR1 LNHDA, CDR2 SQIVND (reference sequence). The CDR3 DNA reads TGTGCCAGTAGTATGTGGGGAGCGGGCTATGGCTACACCTTC. This gives the protein CASSMWGAGYGYTF. Filled out from reference TRBV19 and TRBJ1-2, the complete variable domain reads DGGITQSPKYLFRKEGQNVTLSCEQNLNHDAMYWYRQDPGQGLRLIYYSQIVNDFQKGDIAEGYSVSREKKESFPLTVTSAQKNPTAFYLCASSMWGAGYGYTFGSGTRLTVV.

The rearrangement joins TRBV7-3 to TRBJ1-4, with a tentative D call TRBD1 (5 bases). Looked up from germline, CDR1 is SGHTA and CDR2 is FQGTGA. This CDR3 comprises 13 residues. V lost 3 bases and J lost 8, with 10 bases in between. The CDR3 sequence is CASSLGVGEKLFF. The CDR3, as DNA: TGTGCCAGCAGCTTGGGGGTCGGCGAAAAACTGTTTTTT.

The chain recombines TRBV12-3 or TRBV12-4 with TRBJ1-5, with D perhaps matching TRBD1 (5 bases). There are 13 residues in the CDR3. V dropped 6 bases and J dropped 4 bases, with 10 bases sitting between them. CDR3 nucleotide sequence: TGTGCCAGCAGCCCCGACAGAAATCAGCCCCAGCATTTT. Translated, it gives CASSPDRNQPQHF.

The chain recombines TRBV6-5 with TRBJ1-1, with D hard to call. The CDR3 is 16 residues long. Germline assignment: CDR1 MNHEY and CDR2 SVGAGI. V gave up 3 bases and J gave up 3 bases, with 17 bases separating them. The CDR3 DNA sequence: TGTGCCAGCAGTTATAGGCCCAACCCCCCGGACACTGAAGCTTTCTTT. This codes for CASSYRPNPPDTEAFF.

This chain's CDR3 is CASSLSGNDEKLFF. CDR3 sequence (DNA): TGTGCCAGCAGCTTATCAGGGAATGATGAAAAACTGTTTTTT. This rearrangement joins TRBV11-2 to TRBJ1-4, with D perhaps matching TRBD1 (5 bases). CDR1 and CDR2 (germline): SGHAT, FQNNGV. V was cut by 2 bases and J by 6 bases, with 10 bases left in between. The CDR3 loop spans 14 amino acids.

This clone was seen a handful of times. The CDR3 region has the DNA TGTGCCAGCAGCTACGGCTCCTATAATTCACCCCTCCACTTT. Its protein product is CASSYGSYNSPLHF. The chain couples TRBV14 to TRBJ1-6; D uncertain. This CDR3 region has 14 residues. Germline CDR1 reads SGHDN; CDR2 reads FVKESK. Trimming left V 5 bases short and J 0 bases short, with 5 bases between.

V usage is TRBV30 and J usage is TRBJ1-4; D is possibly TRBD1 (6 bases). The CDR3 runs to 13 residues. Germline-derived CDR1 and CDR2 are GTSNPN and SVGIG (reference sequence). V was cut by 5 bases and J by 8 bases, with 15 bases left in between. The CDR3 here is CAWGMGGDEKLFF. CDR3 sequence (DNA): TGTGCCTGGGGTATGGGGGGCGACGAAAAACTGTTTTTT.

The chain carries TRBV9 and TRBJ2-5, with 11 bases matching TRBD2. This CDR3 region has 16 residues. CDR1 and CDR2 from the germline V gene are SGDLS and YYNGEE. Losses at the gene ends were 3 bases for V and 3 bases for J; bases not matched to a gene: 7. CDR3 loop: CASSDVAGGSKETQYF. CDR3 bases: TGTGCCAGCAGCGATGTAGCGGGGGGGTCGAAAGAGACCCAGTACTTC.

This chain joins TRBV19 and TRBJ2-1; possibly TRBD1 for D (5 bases). The CDR3 covers 15 residues. Germline CDR1 LNHDA, CDR2 SQIVND (reference sequence). Deletions cut 6 bases from V and 0 bases from J, with 12 bases between. The DNA for the CDR3 is TGTGCCAGTAGCATCAGGGTTGCCTCCTACAATGAGCAGTTCTTC. This translates into CASSIRVASYNEQFF. Full variable domain (remainder filled in from reference TRBV19 and TRBJ2-1): DGGITQSPKYLFRKEGQNVTLSCEQNLNHDAMYWYRQDPGQGLRLIYYSQIVNDFQKGDIAEGYSVSREKKESFPLTVTSAQKNPTAFYLCASSIRVASYNEQFFGPGTRLTVL.

The table lists this clone with a few counts. CDR3 sequence reads: CASSEWSDYGYTF. The CDR3 DNA reads TGCGCCAGCAGTGAATGGAGTGACTATGGCTACACCTTC. The gene calls are TRBV10-2 and TRBJ1-2; no clear D gene. The V gene's germline CDR1 is WSHSY and CDR2 SAAADI. CDR3 size: 13 residues. V lost 3 bases and J lost 3, with 8 bases in between.